A selection of T cell receptor beta chains follows, all from one sample in a study of T cell changes during pregnancy in multiple sclerosis. Libraries were prepared by immunoSEQ multiplex PCR; TCRdb keeps only in-frame clonotypes and omits some of them. The table shows 60,000 to 70,000 clones, with 90% to 95% occurring only once. The sample was peripheral blood, taken in the third trimester of pregnancy. These receptors were taken from a female donor in good health, enrolled as a control in a pregnancy study. Both conserved end residues are part of each CDR3. D genes are given only for firm matches. Size values are once, few and many counts, or a class for expanded clones, and some rows have none.

clone size: .; D gene: .; J gene: TRBJ2-3; V gene: TRBV4-3; CDR3 DNA: TGCGCCAGCAGCCCAGGTCCCGGAGGGCCCACAGATACGCAGTATTTT; CDR3 protein: CASSPGPGGPTDTQYF
clone size: .; D gene: TRBD1; J gene: TRBJ1-6; V gene: TRBV19; CDR3 DNA: TGTGCCAGTAGTCTCCGCAGACAGGGTACTAATTCACCCCTCCACTTT; CDR3 protein: CASSLRRQGTNSPLHF
clone size: .; D gene: .; J gene: TRBJ1-1; V gene: TRBV11-2; CDR3 DNA: TGTGCCAGCAGCTTAGGGGAGGGGGGGAACACTGAAGCTTTCTTT; CDR3 protein: CASSLGEGGNTEAFF
clone size: .; D gene: TRBD1; J gene: TRBJ1-1; V gene: TRBV11-3; CDR3 DNA: TGTGCCAGCAGCCCAGGACAGGTTTCGAACACTGAAGCTTTCTTT; CDR3 protein: CASSPGQVSNTEAFF
clone size: .; D gene: .; J gene: TRBJ2-7; V gene: TRBV9; CDR3 DNA: TGTGCCAGCAGCGTATTGGGGGGTGCCTCCTACGAGCAGTACTTC; CDR3 protein: CASSVLGGASYEQYF
clone size: once; D gene: .; J gene: TRBJ1-2; V gene: TRBV6-6; CDR3 DNA: TGTGCCAGCAGTCCGAGTACTAACTATGGCTACACCTTC; CDR3 protein: CASSPSTNYGYTF
clone size: .; D gene: .; J gene: TRBJ1-1; V gene: TRBV13; CDR3 DNA: TGTGCCAGCAGCTTAGGCCCGATCCCGGGGAAGAACACTGAAGCTTTCTTT; CDR3 protein: CASSLGPIPGKNTEAFF
clone size: .; D gene: .; J gene: TRBJ1-4; V gene: TRBV2; CDR3 DNA: TGTGCCAGCAGTCGCGACACAGGGTCAAATGAAAAACTGTTTTTT; CDR3 protein: CASSRDTGSNEKLFF
clone size: .; D gene: TRBD2; J gene: TRBJ2-3; V gene: TRBV19; CDR3 DNA: TGTGCCAGTAGTATAGCGGGGGGGACCACAGATACGCAGTATTTT; CDR3 protein: CASSIAGGTTDTQYF
clone size: .; D gene: .; J gene: TRBJ1-6; V gene: TRBV4-3; CDR3 DNA: TGCGCCAGCAGCCAAGATTCTCCAGGCAAGGATAATTCACCCCTCCACTTT; CDR3 protein: CASSQDSPGKDNSPLHF
clone size: .; D gene: TRBD2; J gene: TRBJ2-7; V gene: TRBV6-1; CDR3 DNA: TGTGCCAGCAGTGCGCGGGGGACCACCTCCTACGAGCAGTACTTC; CDR3 protein: CASSARGTTSYEQYF
clone size: .; D gene: .; J gene: TRBJ1-1; V gene: TRBV18; CDR3 DNA: TGTGCCAGCTCGACAGGGAACACTGAAGCTTTCTTT; CDR3 protein: CASSTGNTEAFF
clone size: .; D gene: TRBD1; J gene: TRBJ2-1; V gene: TRBV7-3; CDR3 DNA: TGTGCCAGCGGACGCAACAGGGGCGAGGGTGAGCAGTTCTTC; CDR3 protein: CASGRNRGEGEQFF
clone size: .; D gene: .; J gene: TRBJ1-1; V gene: TRBV4-3; CDR3 DNA: TGCGCCAGCAGCCAAGATTGGACAGAGAACACTGAAGCTTTCTTT; CDR3 protein: CASSQDWTENTEAFF
clone size: .; D gene: .; J gene: TRBJ1-1; V gene: TRBV5-1; CDR3 DNA: TGCGCCAGCAGCGGTGGCAGGGTGCTCACTGAAGCTTTCTTT; CDR3 protein: CASSGGRVLTEAFF
clone size: .; D gene: .; J gene: TRBJ2-7; V gene: TRBV7-6; CDR3 DNA: TGTGCCAGCAGCTTGACTCCGGGCGAGCAGTACTTC; CDR3 protein: CASSLTPGEQYF
clone size: .; D gene: TRBD1; J gene: TRBJ1-6; V gene: TRBV7-9; CDR3 DNA: TGTGCCAGCAGCTCCGACAGGGGGCCCCTGGGGCCCCTCCACTTT; CDR3 protein: CASSSDRGPLGPLHF
clone size: .; D gene: TRBD1; J gene: TRBJ2-2; V gene: TRBV19; CDR3 DNA: TGTGCCAGTAGTTCCCGGGACAGGTCTACCGGGGAGCTGTTTTTT; CDR3 protein: CASSSRDRSTGELFF
clone size: once; D gene: .; J gene: TRBJ1-4; V gene: TRBV5-1; CDR3 DNA: TGCGCCAGCAGCATTGACGGGACAACTAATGAAAAACTGTTTTTT; CDR3 protein: CASSIDGTTNEKLFF
clone size: .; D gene: TRBD1; J gene: TRBJ1-1; V gene: TRBV7-2; CDR3 DNA: TGTGCCAGCAGCCAGGACAGGGCGTCGACTGAAGCTTTCTTT; CDR3 protein: CASSQDRASTEAFF
clone size: .; D gene: TRBD1; J gene: TRBJ1-1; V gene: TRBV14; CDR3 DNA: TGTGCCAGCAGCCGAGAAACAGGGGGCTTCACTGAAGCTTTCTTT; CDR3 protein: CASSRETGGFTEAFF
clone size: .; D gene: TRBD2; J gene: TRBJ2-7; V gene: TRBV9; CDR3 DNA: TGTGCCAGCAGCGTAGGAACCGGGGGGGTATCCTACGAGCAGTACTTC; CDR3 protein: CASSVGTGGVSYEQYF
clone size: .; D gene: .; J gene: TRBJ2-3; V gene: TRBV4-3; CDR3 DNA: TGCGCCAGCAGCCAAGATAGTAGGGGGGGAGCAGATACGCAGTATTTT; CDR3 protein: CASSQDSRGGADTQYF
clone size: .; D gene: .; J gene: TRBJ1-2; V gene: TRBV6-5; CDR3 DNA: TGTGCCAGCAGTCAACCCGGACAGACCTATGGCTACACCTTC; CDR3 protein: CASSQPGQTYGYTF
clone size: .; D gene: TRBD1; J gene: TRBJ2-1; V gene: TRBV7-2; CDR3 DNA: TGTGCCAGCAGCTCCACAGGGGGCGGCAATGAGCAGTTCTTC; CDR3 protein: CASSSTGGGNEQFF
clone size: .; D gene: .; J gene: TRBJ1-1; V gene: TRBV4-2; CDR3 DNA: TGTGCCAGCAGCCGCTTGGAGGGGAGGGACACTGAAGCTTTCTTT; CDR3 protein: CASSRLEGRDTEAFF
clone size: .; D gene: TRBD1; J gene: TRBJ1-5; V gene: TRBV6-5; CDR3 DNA: TGTGCCAGCAGCCCGACAGGGAAGGATCAGCCCCAGCATTTT; CDR3 protein: CASSPTGKDQPQHF
clone size: once; D gene: .; J gene: TRBJ2-7; V gene: TRBV13; CDR3 DNA: TGTGCCAGCAGCTTATCCGGAACAGCCCTCTACGAGCAGTACTTC; CDR3 protein: CASSLSGTALYEQYF
clone size: once; D gene: TRBD1; J gene: TRBJ1-4; V gene: TRBV6-6; CDR3 DNA: TGTGCCAGCAGTTACGGGGACAGTTTTGAAAAACTGTTTTTT; CDR3 protein: CASSYGDSFEKLFF
clone size: .; D gene: TRBD1; J gene: TRBJ2-2; V gene: TRBV11-2; CDR3 DNA: TGTGCCAGCAGCCAAGGACAGGGGCGCACCGGGGAGCTGTTTTTT; CDR3 protein: CASSQGQGRTGELFF
clone size: .; D gene: .; J gene: TRBJ2-2; V gene: TRBV7-2; CDR3 DNA: TGTGCCAGCAGCTTGGACAGAAACACCGGGGAGCTGTTTTTT; CDR3 protein: CASSLDRNTGELFF
clone size: .; D gene: TRBD1; J gene: TRBJ1-2; V gene: TRBV18; CDR3 DNA: TGTGCCAGCTCCCCTCAGGACAGGGGTGGCTACACCTTC; CDR3 protein: CASSPQDRGGYTF
clone size: .; D gene: .; J gene: TRBJ2-1; V gene: TRBV4-3; CDR3 DNA: TGCGCCAGCAGCCAGGAACAGGGCGATGAGCAGTTCTTC; CDR3 protein: CASSQEQGDEQFF
clone size: .; D gene: TRBD1; J gene: TRBJ1-5; V gene: TRBV6-5; CDR3 DNA: TGTGCCAGCGGGACAGTGACTAATCAGCCCCAGCATTTT; CDR3 protein: CASGTVTNQPQHF
clone size: .; D gene: .; J gene: TRBJ2-6; V gene: TRBV5-1; CDR3 DNA: TGCGCCAGCAGCGACTCAACGGGGGGGGCCAACGTCCTGACTTTC; CDR3 protein: CASSDSTGGANVLTF
clone size: .; D gene: .; J gene: TRBJ2-7; V gene: TRBV4-1; CDR3 DNA: TGCGCCAGCAGCCTAACTAGATCCGAGCAGTACTTC; CDR3 protein: CASSLTRSEQYF
clone size: .; D gene: TRBD1; J gene: TRBJ1-6; V gene: TRBV5-4; CDR3 DNA: TGTGCCAGCAGCTCCGGGACAGGGGACGTTTCACCCCTCCACTTT; CDR3 protein: CASSSGTGDVSPLHF
clone size: .; D gene: .; J gene: TRBJ2-7; V gene: TRBV7-6; CDR3 DNA: TGTGCCAGCAGCTTTCAGGGAGGCCCCCGCGAGCAGTACTTC; CDR3 protein: CASSFQGGPREQYF
clone size: .; D gene: TRBD1; J gene: TRBJ1-1; V gene: TRBV5-4; CDR3 DNA: TGTGCCAGCAGCTCCCGGGACAGGGGTATGAACACTGAAGCTTTCTTT; CDR3 protein: CASSSRDRGMNTEAFF
clone size: .; D gene: TRBD2; J gene: TRBJ2-3; V gene: TRBV7-2; CDR3 DNA: TGTGCCAGCAGCTTAGGACTAGCGGGGGCGACGCAGTATTTT; CDR3 protein: CASSLGLAGATQYF
clone size: .; D gene: .; J gene: TRBJ1-1; V gene: TRBV10-3; CDR3 DNA: TGTGCCATCAGTGAGCAGGCGAACCTGAACACTGAAGCTTTCTTT; CDR3 protein: CAISEQANLNTEAFF
clone size: .; D gene: TRBD2; J gene: TRBJ2-3; V gene: TRBV4-2; CDR3 DNA: TGTGCCAGCAGTAGTAGCGGGGGATCCTATACGCAGTATTTT; CDR3 protein: CASSSSGGSYTQYF
clone size: .; D gene: TRBD2; J gene: TRBJ2-3; V gene: TRBV7-3; CDR3 DNA: TGTGCCAGCAGCTTAGCGGGGGAAAGCACAGATACGCAGTATTTT; CDR3 protein: CASSLAGESTDTQYF
clone size: .; D gene: TRBD1; J gene: TRBJ1-3; V gene: TRBV5-1; CDR3 DNA: TGCGCCAGCAGCCTCAGACAGGGAGGTCAGGAAAACACCATATATTTT; CDR3 protein: CASSLRQGGQENTIYF
clone size: .; D gene: .; J gene: TRBJ1-2; V gene: TRBV28; CDR3 DNA: TGTGCCAGCAGTTTAAACAGGAACTATGGCTACACCTTC; CDR3 protein: CASSLNRNYGYTF
clone size: .; D gene: .; J gene: TRBJ2-3; V gene: TRBV7-3; CDR3 DNA: TGTGCCAGCAGCCCTCGTGTATCTAGCACAGATACGCAGTATTTT; CDR3 protein: CASSPRVSSTDTQYF
clone size: .; D gene: TRBD1; J gene: TRBJ2-5; V gene: TRBV5-4; CDR3 DNA: TGTGCCAGCAGCTCCAATACAGGGGGCGCCGGAGAGACCCAGTACTTC; CDR3 protein: CASSSNTGGAGETQYF
clone size: once; D gene: TRBD1; J gene: TRBJ2-1; V gene: TRBV9; CDR3 DNA: TGTGCCAGCAGCGAACGAGCGACAGGGGGCAATGAGCAGTTCTTC; CDR3 protein: CASSERATGGNEQFF
clone size: .; D gene: TRBD1; J gene: TRBJ1-4; V gene: TRBV5-1; CDR3 DNA: TGCGCCAGCAGCGTGGACAGGGGCGATGAAAAACTGTTTTTT; CDR3 protein: CASSVDRGDEKLFF